The subject of this entry is one T cell receptor (beta chain). Its antigen is undetermined. This CDR3 comprises 17 residues. Germline CDR1 is LNHDA and CDR2 is SQIVND (reference sequence). V shed 7 bases and J 6 bases; nucleotides not matched to a gene: 14. This specimen belongs to a study of naive and memory T cell subsets. The beta constant-region primer was an equimolar mix of two oligonucleotides covering TRBC1 and TRBC2. TCRdb passed the UMI-ligation and nested PCR reads through MiXCR, listing each CDR3 protein once. The data hold roughly 27,000 distinct CDR3 sequences, with around 10% observed a single time. Separate alpha and beta amplification began at the second PCR step. CMV status came from CD4+ IFNgamma after overnight CMV lysate stimulation. Effector memory cells were sorted as CD45RA-CD27-, EMRA cells as CD45RA+CD27-. Study findings and constraints: In naive cells, over 85% of TCR sequences were seen only once.

The V gene is TRBV19, the J gene TRBJ2-1, with TRBD2 identical over 11 bases. The sequenced sample consisted of effector memory CD4+ T cells from blood. Stated subset: effector memory, CD45RA- CD27-. The sequence was collected from a human donor in good health. DNA for the CDR3: TGTGCCAGTACCAAGGGGCATAGCGGGGGGGCGTCCAATGAGCAGTTCTTC. Translation gives CASTKGHSGGASNEQFF.